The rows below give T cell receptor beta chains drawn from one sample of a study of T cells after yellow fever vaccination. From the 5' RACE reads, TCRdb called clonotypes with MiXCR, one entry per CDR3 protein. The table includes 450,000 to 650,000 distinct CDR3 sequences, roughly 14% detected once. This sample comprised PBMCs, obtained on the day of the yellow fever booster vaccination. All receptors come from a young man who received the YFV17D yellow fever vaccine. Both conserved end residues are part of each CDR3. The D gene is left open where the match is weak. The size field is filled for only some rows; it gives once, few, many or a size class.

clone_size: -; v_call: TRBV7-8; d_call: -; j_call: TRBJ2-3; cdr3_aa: CASSPWTATDTQYF; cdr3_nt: TGTGCCAGCAGCCCATGGACAGCCACAGATACGCAGTATTTT
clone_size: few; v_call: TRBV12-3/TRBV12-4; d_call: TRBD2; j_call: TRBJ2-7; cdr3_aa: CASSLSGGGEQYF; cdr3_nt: TGTGCCAGCAGTTTAAGCGGGGGCGGTGAGCAGTACTTC
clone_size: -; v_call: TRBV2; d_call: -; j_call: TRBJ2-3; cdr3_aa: CASSRVQRTDTQYF; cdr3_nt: TGTGCCAGCAGTAGGGTGCAGCGGACAGATACGCAGTATTTT
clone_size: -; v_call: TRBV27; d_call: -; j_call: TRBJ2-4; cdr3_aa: CARRDVAKNIQYF; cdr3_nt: TGTGCCCGGAGGGACGTAGCCAAAAACATTCAGTACTTC
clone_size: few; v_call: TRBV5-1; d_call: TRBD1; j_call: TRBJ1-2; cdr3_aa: CASSLGGEDRAFYGYTF; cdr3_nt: TGCGCCAGCAGCTTGGGGGGTGAGGACAGGGCATTCTATGGCTACACCTTC
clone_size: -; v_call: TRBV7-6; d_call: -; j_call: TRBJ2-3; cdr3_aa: CASSLKTSTDTQYF; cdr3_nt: TGTGCCAGCAGCCTTAAGACTAGCACAGATACGCAGTATTTT
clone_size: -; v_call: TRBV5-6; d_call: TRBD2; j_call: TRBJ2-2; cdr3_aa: CASSLTSGSNTGELFF; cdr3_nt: TGTGCCAGCAGCCTAACTAGCGGATCGAACACCGGGGAGCTGTTTTTT
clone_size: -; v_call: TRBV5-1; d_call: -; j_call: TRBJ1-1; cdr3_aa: CASSLAAENTEAFF; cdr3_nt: TGCGCCAGCAGCTTGGCCGCTGAGAACACTGAAGCTTTCTTT
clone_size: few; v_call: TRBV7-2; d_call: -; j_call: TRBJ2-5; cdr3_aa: CASSLGTGWETQYF; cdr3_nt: TGTGCCAGCAGCTTAGGTACAGGGTGGGAGACCCAGTACTTC
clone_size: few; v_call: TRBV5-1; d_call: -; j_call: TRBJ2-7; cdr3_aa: CASSYGDLSYEQYF; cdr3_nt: TGCGCCAGCAGCTACGGGGACCTGTCCTACGAGCAGTACTTC
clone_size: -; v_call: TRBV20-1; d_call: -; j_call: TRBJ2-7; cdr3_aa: CSARDPGKGSYEQYF; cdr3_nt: TGCAGTGCTAGAGACCCAGGGAAGGGATCCTACGAGCAGTACTTC
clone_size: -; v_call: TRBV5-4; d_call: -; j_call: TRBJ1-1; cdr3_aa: CASSYPGLLNTEAFF; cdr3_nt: TGTGCCAGCAGCTATCCGGGTCTTCTGAACACTGAAGCTTTCTTT
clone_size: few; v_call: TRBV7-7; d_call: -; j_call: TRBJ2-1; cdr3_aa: CASSFEQGGPNEQFF; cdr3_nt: TGTGCTAGCAGCTTCGAGCAAGGGGGGCCGAATGAGCAGTTCTTC
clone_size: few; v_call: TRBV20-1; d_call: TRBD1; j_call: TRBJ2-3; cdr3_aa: CSVQPTGGPTDTQYF; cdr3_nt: TGCAGTGTTCAACCCACAGGGGGGCCCACAGATACGCAGTATTTT
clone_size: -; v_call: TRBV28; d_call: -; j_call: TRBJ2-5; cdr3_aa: CASSYGVQETQYF; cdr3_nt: TGTGCCAGCAGTTACGGGGTTCAAGAGACCCAGTACTTC
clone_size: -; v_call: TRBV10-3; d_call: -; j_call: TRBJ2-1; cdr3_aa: CAVPPGGNYNEQFF; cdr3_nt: TGTGCCGTCCCCCCTGGGGGGAACTACAATGAGCAGTTCTTC
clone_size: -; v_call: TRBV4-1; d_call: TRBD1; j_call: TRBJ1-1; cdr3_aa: CASSRKTGGPNTEAFF; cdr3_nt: TGCGCCAGCAGCCGCAAGACAGGGGGCCCGAACACTGAAGCTTTCTTT
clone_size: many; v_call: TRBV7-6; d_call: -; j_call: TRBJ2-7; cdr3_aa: CASSLAYTREQYF; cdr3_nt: TGTGCCAGCAGCTTAGCTTATACACGCGAGCAGTACTTC
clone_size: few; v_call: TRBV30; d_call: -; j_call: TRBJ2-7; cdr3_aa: CAWISLGPPEDEQYF; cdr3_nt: TGTGCCTGGATCAGTTTAGGGCCCCCGGAGGACGAGCAGTACTTC
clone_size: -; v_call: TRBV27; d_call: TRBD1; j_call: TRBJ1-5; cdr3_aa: CASSPRQGHNQPQHF; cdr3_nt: TGTGCCAGCAGTCCCCGACAGGGCCACAATCAGCCCCAGCATTTT
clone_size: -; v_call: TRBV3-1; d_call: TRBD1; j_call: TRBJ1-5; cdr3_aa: CASSQGQGQGGNQPQHF; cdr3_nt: TGTGCCAGCAGCCAAGGCCAGGGACAGGGCGGCAATCAGCCCCAGCATTTT
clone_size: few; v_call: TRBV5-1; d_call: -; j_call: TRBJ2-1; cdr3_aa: CASSLSKTSSHNEQFF; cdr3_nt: TGCGCCAGCAGCTTGAGTAAAACTAGTTCCCACAATGAGCAGTTCTTC
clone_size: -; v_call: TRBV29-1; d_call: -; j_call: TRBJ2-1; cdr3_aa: CSVENRVGEQFF; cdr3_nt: TGCAGCGTTGAAAACAGGGTAGGAGAGCAGTTCTTC
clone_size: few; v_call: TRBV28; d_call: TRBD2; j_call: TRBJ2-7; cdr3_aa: CASTQGGAGARNEQYF; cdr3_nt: TGTGCCAGCACCCAAGGGGGAGCGGGAGCTCGGAACGAGCAGTACTTC
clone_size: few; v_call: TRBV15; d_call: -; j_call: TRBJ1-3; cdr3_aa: CATSKDQSSGNTIYF; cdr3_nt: TGTGCCACCAGCAAGGACCAGAGCTCTGGAAACACCATATATTTT
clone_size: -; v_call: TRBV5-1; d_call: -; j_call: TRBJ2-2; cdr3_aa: CASSLGDRDTGELFF; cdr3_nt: TGCGCCAGCAGCTTGGGTGACAGAGACACCGGGGAGCTGTTTTTT